The clone carrying this T cell receptor beta chain was seen only a few times. Its antigen is undetermined. Gene names follow the mouse nomenclature. The CDR3 goes on 1 residue after the read ends, and that part is filled in from the germline J gene. CDR3 sequences, V/J genes, frequencies and template counts came from survey-depth TCRbeta sequencing. TCRdb's table, derived via immunoSEQ multiplex PCR, lists solely in-frame clones and lacks some. Among roughly 7,200 clones, approximately 46% were seen once, and the ten largest hold approximately 6.9%. This sample stems from a study of tissue T cells after allogeneic stem cell transplantation. Study results and caveats: Which tissue TCRs were alloreactive or antigen-specific was not determined. Some clones might be persisting host cells. Sampling depth was limited, and the cohort was small and clinically varied.

The time point: mouse harvest day 7 after allogeneic transplant. Tail vein injection delivered 10^7 T-cell-depleted bone marrow cells and 10^6 splenic CD5+ T cells. Germline values: CDR1 SGHSA, CDR2 FRNQAP. The CDR3 runs to 14 residues. Trimming removed 5 bases from V and 4 bases from J; junction bases left unmatched: 4. The chain uses TRBV16 and TRBJ2-7, with 11 nucleotides matching TRBD2. The receptor comes from a female BALB/c mouse given C57BL/6 T cells with graft-versus-host disease after an allogeneic hematopoietic cell transplant. Sequenced input: gut tissue. The CDR3 sequence: CASSRDWGGYEQYF. The CDR3 bases that were read are TGTGCAAGCAGCCGAGACTGGGGGGGATATGAACAGTAC.